Below, 18 T cell receptor beta chains from the same sample are listed, as sequenced in a study of cytomegalovirus exposure and HLA in healthy donors. TCRdb's copy holds only in-frame clones and misses some; the assay was immunoSEQ multiplex PCR. Here the sample spans some 88,000 clones, around 96% being singletons. Specimen: PBMCs. Receptor source: a man aged 18 to 30 in good health and CMV-seronegative.

This rearrangement joins TRBV11-2 to TRBJ2-5, with 7 bases that match TRBD1. Germline CDR1 is SGHAT and CDR2 is FQNNGV. The V and J ends lost 5 bases and 2 bases, in that order; junction bases with no gene match: 8. The CDR3 covers 15 residues. CDR3 in DNA: TGTGCCAGCAGCGCTTGGGGGACAGAGCAAGAGACCCAGTACTTC. Translating gives CASSAWGTEQETQYF.

V usage is TRBV30 and J usage is TRBJ1-2, with 8 bases lining up with TRBD1. V lost 2 bases, J lost 4 bases, and 6 bases stayed unmatched. Germline-derived CDR1 and CDR2 are GTSNPN and SVGIG (reference sequence). The CDR3 is 14 residues long. The CDR3 nucleotides read TGTGCCTGGAGTAGGCAGGGGGCGAGCTATGGCTACACCTTC. The encoded protein is CAWSRQGASYGYTF.

In nucleotides, the CDR3 is TGTGCCAGCAGCTACGTTATACAGGGCTTCGGCACTGAAGCTTTCTTT. This encodes CASSYVIQGFGTEAFF. This chain connects TRBV6-5 to TRBJ1-1; tentatively, D is TRBD1 (6 bases). Germline assignment: CDR1 MNHEY and CDR2 SVGAGI. V lost 6 bases, J lost 4 bases, and 21 bases lay in between. The length of the CDR3 is 16 residues.

The chain links TRBV25-1 to TRBJ1-2; no clear D gene. The germline V and J ends were trimmed by 6 bases and 5 bases, with 7 bases remaining between them. Germline V gene sequence: CDR1 MGHDK, CDR2 SYGVNS. The CDR3 is 11 residues long. This chain's CDR3 is CASRTKYGYTF. The CDR3 DNA sequence: TGTGCCAGCAGGACAAAATATGGCTACACCTTC.

The chain employs TRBV27 and TRBJ2-7, with D maybe TRBD2 (6 bases). Germline CDR1 MNHEY, CDR2 SMNVEV (reference sequence). The CDR3 length is 15 residues. Trimming shortened V by 6 bases and J by 8 bases, and 23 bases separated the two germline ends. CDR3 sequence (DNA): TGTGCCAGCAGAGCACCGGGACTCCATCAGGCAAAGCAGTACTTC. It codes for CASRAPGLHQAKQYF.

CDR3 region: CSAEGGNTIYF. The CDR3 nucleotides are TGCAGCGCCGAGGGTGGAAACACCATATATTTT. The chain has TRBV29-1 and TRBJ1-3, with D unclear. The ends were cut back, 7 bases at V and 3 bases at J, with 7 bases in the middle. The V gene's germline CDR1 is SQVTM and CDR2 ANQGSEA. The CDR3 has 11 amino acids.

This chain joins TRBV4-3 and TRBJ2-1; TRBD2 aligns across 8 bases. Looked up from germline, CDR1 is LGHNA and CDR2 is YSLEER. V gave up 2 bases and J gave up 4 bases; unmatched junction bases: 10. The CDR3 totals 17 residues. The CDR3 DNA is TGCGCCAGCAGCCAACATTTGGAGCGGGAGTGGTACAATGAGCAGTTCTTC. Translated, it gives CASSQHLEREWYNEQFF.

The CDR3 region has the DNA TGTGCCAGTAGTAGAAGCCTAGCGGGGGGGTATGAGCAGTTCTTC. It translates to CASSRSLAGGYEQFF. The chain is built from TRBV19 and TRBJ2-1; 12 bases match TRBD2. V lost 4 bases, J lost 8 bases, and 6 bases stayed unmatched. The CDR3 extends over 15 amino acids. Germline lookup yields CDR1 LNHDA and CDR2 SQIVND (reference sequence).

This clone was seen once. V and J are TRBV7-8 and TRBJ2-7; perhaps TRBD2 as D (6 bases). CDR1 SGHVS and CDR2 FQNEAQ come from the germline V gene. V was trimmed by 1 base and J by 4 bases, leaving 11 bases between them. This CDR3 comprises 14 residues. The CDR3 here is CASSLVEGLYEQYV. In DNA form, the CDR3 reads TGTGCCAGCAGCTTAGTGGAGGGGTTATACGAGCAGTACGTC.

This chain uses TRBV7-9 with TRBJ1-2; D might be TRBD1 (5 bases). The CDR3 runs 16 residues. Germline loops: CDR1 SEHNR, CDR2 FQNEAQ (reference sequence). The V gene lost 0 bases and the J gene lost 3 bases, with 14 bases spanning the gap. The CDR3 coding sequence is TGTGCCAGCAGCTTAGCCCTTACCCCGGGGGACTATGGCTACACCTTC. Amino acid sequence: CASSLALTPGDYGYTF.

The chain recombines TRBV29-1 with TRBJ1-1; D unclear. Germline CDR1 is SQVTM and CDR2 is ANQGSEA. The CDR3 extends over 14 amino acids. Trimming stripped 5 bases from V and 3 bases from J, with 16 bases between. The CDR3 sequence is CSVPRANTDTEAFF. The CDR3 nucleotides are TGCAGCGTTCCGCGCGCAAATACGGACACTGAAGCTTTCTTT. The whole variable domain, filled in from reference TRBV29-1 and TRBJ1-1, reads SAVISQKPSRDICQRGTSLTIQCQVDSQVTMMFWYRQQPGQSLTLIATANQGSEATYESGFVIDKFPISRPNLTFSTLTVSNMSPEDSSIYLCSVPRANTDTEAFFGQGTRLTVV.

This sequence joins TRBV2 and TRBJ2-3, with 7 bases that match TRBD2. J gave up 2 bases and V 3 bases, and 5 bases lay outside the gene matches. Germline V lookup: CDR1 SNHLY, CDR2 FYNNEI. This CDR3 spans 15 amino acids. The CDR3 loop reads CASSEMGTNTDTQYF. The CDR3 DNA follows: TGTGCCAGCAGTGAGATGGGGACTAACACAGATACGCAGTATTTT.

CDR3 DNA sequence: TGTGCCAGCAGCGCAGAGGACAGCTCTTATTCTAACTATGGCTACACCTTC. Its protein product is CASSAEDSSYSNYGYTF. The rearrangement uses TRBV9 and TRBJ1-2, with D perhaps matching TRBD1 (6 bases). Between the trimmed V and J ends, which lost 3 bases and 0 bases, there was a span of 18 bases. There are 17 residues in the CDR3. Per germline, CDR1 SGDLS and CDR2 YYNGEE.

V gene TRBV6-5 combines with J gene TRBJ1-3; the D gene is possibly TRBD1 (5 bases). Germline CDR1 is MNHEY and CDR2 is SVGAGI. Trimming shortened V by 2 bases and J by 4 bases, and 12 bases separated the two germline ends. The CDR3 sequence is 15 residues long. CDR3 protein: CASSYRGLGGNTIYF. As DNA, the CDR3 is TGTGCCAGCAGTTACCGGGGGTTGGGGGGAAACACCATATATTTT.

V gene TRBV2 combines with J gene TRBJ2-1, with D hard to call. This CDR3 region has 12 residues. Trimming removed 3 bases from V and 9 bases from J, with 9 bases in between. Per germline, CDR1 SNHLY and CDR2 FYNNEI. The chain's CDR3 is CASSDSFIEQFF. The CDR3 region has the DNA TGTGCCAGCAGTGACAGTTTCATTGAGCAGTTCTTC.

The rearrangement uses TRBV2 and TRBJ2-1; 11 bases line up with TRBD1. Germline CDR1 SNHLY, CDR2 FYNNEI. Losses at the gene ends were 3 bases for V and 8 bases for J; bases not matched to a gene: 6. The length of the CDR3 is 15 residues. The CDR3 DNA reads TGTGCCAGCAGTGAGGGGACAGGGGGGTTCGATGAGCAGTTCTTC. This sequence encodes CASSEGTGGFDEQFF.

V gene TRBV27 combines with J gene TRBJ1-2; 8 bases match TRBD1. In germline, CDR1 is MNHEY, CDR2 SMNVEV (reference sequence). Trimming cost V 2 bases and J 8 bases; bases outside gene matches: 4. CDR3 size: 13 residues. In nucleotides, the CDR3 is TGTGCCAGCAGTTTAGTGACAGGGGTGGGCTACACCTTC. Translated, it gives CASSLVTGVGYTF.

The genes are TRBV6-5 and TRBJ1-1, with a possible D match to TRBD1 (6 bases). The CDR3 length is 13 residues. The V gene lost 6 bases and the J gene lost 1 base, with 9 bases spanning the gap. Germline CDR1 and CDR2: MNHEY and SVGAGI. DNA for the CDR3: TGTGCCAGCAGCCGACAGGAGAACACTGAAGCTTTCTTT. It specifies CASSRQENTEAFF.